The 31 T cell receptor beta chains presented below share a single source sample, sequenced in a study of CD8+ T cells in alopecia areata (dated by TCRdb to 2016 to 2019). Per the publication, the time point label means: 24 weeks on oral tofacitinib. The label giving this sample's treatment or condition can be read as: oral pan-JAK inhibitor, 5-10 mg twice daily. The library relied on the immunoSEQ multiplex PCR assay. RNA was extracted from all samples and reverse transcribed into cDNA, which served as template for TCR sequencing. Entries here come from immuneACCESS through TCRdb and include only in-frame sequences with V and J called. Some clones fail to appear in such tables; in the studies checked, an unresolved V gene covers under half of the shortfall, and the cause of the remainder is unknown. In all, the sample holds roughly 170,000 clones, and 58% of those were seen once. Around an eighth of the sample goes to the ten largest clones.

The material was CD8+ T cells sorted from blood, obtained at week 24, from a patient treated with tofacitinib. All receptors derive from a human donor with alopecia areata.

The chain joins TRBV14 to TRBJ2-5; D possibly corresponds to TRBD1 (5 bases). V was clipped by 3 bases and J by 10 bases, with 15 bases between them. The CDR3 is made up of 13 amino acids. Germline V gene lookup returns CDR1 SGHDN and CDR2 FVKESK. The CDR3 coding sequence is TGTGCCAGCAGCCAGTACAGGACACGAGGCCAGTACTTC. Its translation: CASSQYRTRGQYF.

The chain uses TRBV28 and TRBJ2-6; the D gene is possibly TRBD1 (6 bases). Between the trimmed V and J ends, which lost 5 bases and 2 bases, there was a span of 10 bases. The CDR3 is 15 residues long. Per germline, CDR1 MDHEN and CDR2 SYDVKM. This CDR3 reads CASSGGPTGANVLTF. The DNA for the CDR3 is TGTGCCAGCAGTGGGGGCCCTACTGGGGCCAACGTCCTGACTTTC.

V and J are TRBV30 and TRBJ2-3; 11 nucleotides match TRBD1. Germline values: CDR1 GTSNPN, CDR2 SVGIG (reference sequence). This CDR3 has 14 amino acids. With V trimmed by 6 bases and J by 8 bases, 10 bases remained unmatched. The CDR3 DNA reads as TGTGCCTGCCGGGACAGGGGGTTTCTTGGTACGCAGTATTTT. This encodes CACRDRGFLGTQYF. The whole variable domain, remainder taken from reference TRBV30 and TRBJ2-3, is SQTIHQWPATLVQPVGSPLSLECTVEGTSNPNLYWYRQAAGRGLQLLFYSVGIGQISSEVPQNLSASRPQDRQFILSSKKLLLSDSGFYLCACRDRGFLGTQYFGPGTRLTVL.

This clone was seen only a few times. The J gene is TRBJ1-2, the V gene TRBV27; TRBD1 is a possible D gene (5 bases). This CDR3 has 14 amino acids. Germline CDR1 is MNHEY and CDR2 is SMNVEV (reference sequence). V gave up 10 bases and J gave up 5 bases, with 20 bases separating them. CDR3 loop: CATLRTGTLYGYTF. For the CDR3, the DNA is TGTGCCACCCTCCGCACCGGGACTCTTTATGGCTACACCTTC.

V gene TRBV15 combines with J gene TRBJ1-5; no clear D gene. The CDR3 has 15 amino acids. Per germline, CDR1 LNHNV and CDR2 YYDKDF (reference sequence). Trimming shortened V by 0 bases and J by 3 bases, and 9 bases separated the two germline ends. CDR3 sequence reads: CATSRDRGFNQPQHF. CDR3 bases: TGTGCCACCAGCAGAGATCGGGGTTTCAATCAGCCCCAGCATTTT.

The genes are TRBV29-1 and TRBJ2-1; weak D call: TRBD1 (5 bases). This CDR3 contains 15 residues. CDR1 is SQVTM and CDR2 is ANQGSEA in the germline V gene. V gave up 2 bases and J gave up 1 base, with 12 bases separating them. The CDR3 DNA reads as TGCAGCGTTGAACCGGGCCAGGGTTCCTACAATGAGCAGTTCTTC. This translates into CSVEPGQGSYNEQFF.

This clone turned up a few times. J is TRBJ1-2 and V is TRBV25-1; TRBD1 aligns across 11 bases. Germline loops: CDR1 MGHDK, CDR2 SYGVNS. V shed 4 bases and J 4 bases; nucleotides not matched to a gene: 8. This CDR3 comprises 16 residues. CDR3 sequence reads: CASSGRDRGDVYGYTF. CDR3 in DNA: TGTGCCAGCAGTGGGCGGGACAGGGGGGATGTCTATGGCTACACCTTC.

V and J are TRBV4-1 and TRBJ2-4; 10 bases line up with TRBD1. CDR1 is MGHRA and CDR2 is YSYEKL in the germline V gene. Unmatched junction bases numbered 6, after V lost 0 bases and J lost 1 base. The CDR3 is made up of 18 amino acids. CDR3 nucleotides: TGCGCCAGCAGCCAAGATCTAAAGGGACAGGGGGCCAAAAACATTCAGTACTTC. This translates into CASSQDLKGQGAKNIQYF.

This clone was counted a few times. V usage is TRBV30 and J usage is TRBJ2-3; D is ambiguous. Looked up from germline, CDR1 is GTSNPN and CDR2 is SVGIG (reference sequence). The V end was cut by 3 bases, the J end by 2 bases, with 6 bases between. The CDR3 consists of 12 residues. CDR3: CAWRQHTDTQYF. Written as DNA, the CDR3 is TGTGCCTGGAGACAGCACACAGATACGCAGTATTTT.

The chain recombines TRBV7-2 with TRBJ2-5; perhaps TRBD2 as D (6 bases). The V gene's germline CDR1 is SGHTA and CDR2 FQGNSA. The CDR3 sequence is 16 residues long. Trimming took 5 bases from V and 0 from J, leaving 16 bases between them. CDR3: CASSVQAGSYQETQYF. The CDR3 DNA reads as TGTGCCAGCAGCGTACAGGCGGGGTCGTACCAAGAGACCCAGTACTTC.

This clone was found a few times. The chain links TRBV27 to TRBJ2-2; D not resolved. Trimming left V 3 bases short and J 3 bases short, with 14 bases between. Germline V gene data show CDR1 as MNHEY and CDR2 as SMNVEV (reference sequence). This CDR3 region has 16 residues. CDR3 DNA: TGTGCCAGCAGTTTGCTGCCAGATTCTTACACCGGGGAGCTGTTTTTT. Residues: CASSLLPDSYTGELFF.

This rearrangement joins TRBV5-1 to TRBJ2-2; 7 bases agree with TRBD1. Per the germline V gene, CDR1 is SGHRS and CDR2 is YFSETQ. The CDR3 is 14 residues long. Unmatched junction bases numbered 2, after V lost 5 bases and J lost 1 base. The CDR3 DNA follows: TGCGCCAGCAGAGACAGGGAGAACACCGGGGAGCTGTTTTTT. Protein sequence: CASRDRENTGELFF.

The chain has TRBV5-1 and TRBJ2-7; no reliable D call. This CDR3 region has 13 residues. The V gene lost 6 bases and the J gene lost 0 bases, with 10 bases spanning the gap. CDR1 SGHRS and CDR2 YFSETQ come from the germline V gene. CDR3 nucleotides: TGCGCCAGCACCCCAAAGGACTCCTACGAGCAGTACTTC. As protein: CASTPKDSYEQYF.

The V and J genes are TRBV1 and TRBJ1-2; TRBD1 is taken as the D call from the table, unchecked against the DNA. TRBV1 is an annotated pseudogene. The CDR3 sequence is 14 residues long. The DNA for the CDR3 is TGCACCAGCAGCCAAGAACAGGGGGTAGGGGGCTACACCTTC. Its translation is CTSSQEQGVGGYTF.

The chain uses TRBV30 and TRBJ2-3; 7 nucleotides line up with TRBD1. This CDR3 comprises 13 residues. Trimming took 8 bases from V and 6 from J; bases not matched to a gene: 11. Looked up from germline, CDR1 is GTSNPN and CDR2 is SVGIG (reference sequence). The CDR3 coding sequence is TGTGCCCGTTCAGGGGGATTCGGTGATACGCAGTATTTT. As protein: CARSGGFGDTQYF.

The chain has TRBV14 and TRBJ1-2, with 7 positions matching TRBD1. The CDR3 consists of 15 residues. Germline-derived CDR1 and CDR2 are SGHDN and FVKESK. V was clipped by 0 bases and J by 4 bases; unmatched bases: 5. This chain's CDR3 is CASSQERQGVYGYTF. The CDR3 DNA is TGTGCCAGCAGCCAAGAGCGTCAGGGGGTCTATGGCTACACCTTC.

This chain joins TRBV5-1 and TRBJ2-1; no clear D gene. Per germline, CDR1 SGHRS and CDR2 YFSETQ. V was trimmed by 7 bases and J by 5 bases, leaving 10 bases between them. This CDR3 is 12 amino acids long. The CDR3 DNA is TGCGCCAGCGGACGTTATAACAATGAGCAGTTCTTC. It translates to CASGRYNNEQFF.

This clone was seen a handful of times. The genes are TRBV30 and TRBJ2-5; 12 bases line up with TRBD2. The V gene end was trimmed by 1 base and the J gene end by 3 bases; junction bases not matched to a gene: 3. Per germline, CDR1 GTSNPN and CDR2 SVGIG (reference sequence). The CDR3 covers 15 residues. Written as DNA, the CDR3 is TGTGCCTGGAGTGGAGGACTAGCGGGGAAAGAGACCCAGTACTTC. Translating it yields CAWSGGLAGKETQYF.

This clone was counted a single time. The J gene is TRBJ1-5, the V gene TRBV2, with D perhaps matching TRBD1 (6 bases). CDR3 length equals 15 residues. V was clipped by 3 bases and J by 2 bases, with 11 bases between them. Germline-derived CDR1 and CDR2 are SNHLY and FYNNEI. CDR3 amino acids: CASSERGSGNQPQHF. The CDR3 DNA reads as TGTGCCAGCAGTGAGAGGGGGTCGGGCAATCAGCCCCAGCATTTT.

This chain links TRBV5-6 with TRBJ1-2, with TRBD1 matching 11 bases. This CDR3 contains 16 residues. After removal of 2 bases from V and 0 bases from J, the junction contained 3 bases not matched to a gene. Germline CDR1 reads SGHDT; CDR2 reads YYEEEE. The CDR3 coding sequence is TGTGCCAGCAGCTTCGGGACAGGGGGTTCTAACTATGGCTACACCTTC. It codes for CASSFGTGGSNYGYTF.

V and J are TRBV2 and TRBJ1-5, with a weak D call TRBD1 (6 bases). Trimming pared 5 bases from V and 0 bases from J, leaving 8 bases between. The CDR3 consists of 14 residues. Per germline, CDR1 SNHLY and CDR2 FYNNEI. The DNA for the CDR3 is TGTGCCAGCAGTCTACAGGGTAGCAATCAGCCCCAGCATTTT. Translation: CASSLQGSNQPQHF.

This rearrangement joins TRBV10-3 to TRBJ2-7; 7 bases fit TRBD1. V lost 3 bases, J lost 4 bases, and 0 bases stayed unmatched. CDR3 length: 12 amino acids. CDR1 and CDR2 from the germline V gene are ENHRY and SYGVKD. CDR3 amino acids: CAISDRGYEQYF. The CDR3 nucleotides are TGTGCCATCAGTGACAGGGGGTACGAGCAGTACTTC.

The rearrangement uses TRBV6-5 and TRBJ2-7, with D hard to call. CDR3 length: 11 residues. Trimming cost V 7 bases and J 5 bases, with 9 bases left between them. Looked up from germline, CDR1 is MNHEY and CDR2 is SVGAGI. The CDR3 DNA reads as TGTGCCAGCACCGTTGACGACGAGCAGTACTTC. Translation gives CASTVDDEQYF.

The J gene is TRBJ2-2, the V gene TRBV5-6; no clear D gene. V gave up 2 bases and J gave up 2 bases, with 4 bases separating them. The CDR3 sequence is 13 residues long. CDR1 and CDR2 from the germline V gene are SGHDT and YYEEEE. This CDR3 reads CASSFGNTGELFF. The CDR3 coding sequence is TGTGCCAGCAGCTTCGGCAACACCGGGGAGCTGTTTTTT. Complete variable domain (other parts from reference TRBV5-6 and TRBJ2-2): DAGVTQSPTHLIKTRGQQVTLRCSPKSGHDTVSWYQQALGQGPQFIFQYYEEEERQRGNFPDRFSGHQFPNYSSELNVNALLLGDSALYLCASSFGNTGELFFGEGSRLTVL.

This rearrangement joins TRBV15 to TRBJ2-2; possibly TRBD2 for D (6 bases). The CDR3 extends over 15 amino acids. Germline V CDR1 and CDR2: LNHNV, YYDKDF (reference sequence). Trimming removed 5 bases from V and 5 bases from J, with 15 bases in between. Written as DNA, the CDR3 is TGTGCCACCAGCGGGTTGAAGGAGGGGACCGGGGAGCTGTTTTTT. This sequence encodes CATSGLKEGTGELFF.

This rearrangement joins TRBV6-1 to TRBJ1-2; D remains ambiguous. V was trimmed by 2 bases and J by 1 base, leaving 14 bases between them. In germline, CDR1 is MNHNS, CDR2 SASEGT. The CDR3 sequence is 16 residues long. The CDR3 loop reads CASSELGSDFNYGYTF. CDR3 in DNA: TGTGCCAGCAGTGAACTAGGTTCAGACTTTAACTATGGCTACACCTTC.

The chain is built from TRBV4-1 and TRBJ2-7, with 7 bases lining up with TRBD1. This CDR3 spans 13 amino acids. Germline V CDR1 and CDR2: MGHRA, YSYEKL. V lost 2 bases, J lost 6 bases, and 4 bases stayed unmatched. This CDR3 is CASSQSTGVEQYF. CDR3 bases: TGCGCCAGCAGCCAATCCACAGGGGTCGAGCAGTACTTC.

The CDR3 DNA reads TGCGCCAGCAGGTTCGAGGGGGAGCAGTTCTTC. Its translation: CASRFEGEQFF. This sequence joins TRBV4-1 and TRBJ2-1; the D gene could be TRBD1 or TRBD2 (5 bases each). Germline-derived CDR1 and CDR2 are MGHRA and YSYEKL. Trimming pared 6 bases from V and 10 bases from J, leaving 10 bases between. This CDR3 is 11 amino acids long.

The rearrangement links TRBV2 to TRBJ1-1, with unresolved D. This CDR3 has 13 residues. Germline CDR1 reads SNHLY; CDR2 reads FYNNEI. Between the trimmed V and J ends, which lost 8 bases and 2 bases, there was a span of 12 bases. CDR3 sequence (DNA): TGTGCCAGCGGGGAATTACAAAACACTGAAGCTTTCTTT. It encodes CASGELQNTEAFF. The complete variable domain, with remaining parts taken from reference TRBV2 and TRBJ1-1, reads EPEVTQTPSHQVTQMGQEVILRCVPISNHLYFYWYRQILGQKVEFLVSFYNNEISEKSEIFDDQFSVERPDGSNFTLKIRSTKLEDSAMYFCASGELQNTEAFFGQGTRLTVV.

The CDR3 nucleotides read TGTGCCTGGAGTATCGTAGCGACCAATGAGCAGTTCTTC. It encodes CAWSIVATNEQFF. The J gene is TRBJ2-1, the V gene TRBV30, with D maybe TRBD2 (5 bases). Germline CDR1 reads GTSNPN; CDR2 reads SVGIG (reference sequence). The CDR3 contains 13 residues. V lost 2 bases, J lost 6 bases, and 11 bases lay in between.

The V call is TRBV7-9, the J call TRBJ2-1; TRBD2 is a possible D gene (5 bases). The germline V gene encodes CDR1 SEHNR and CDR2 FQNEAQ (reference sequence). Trimming took 0 bases from V and 8 from J, leaving 8 bases between them. This CDR3 contains 13 residues. The CDR3 reads CASSLAQRDEQFF. The CDR3 DNA reads TGTGCCAGCAGCTTAGCCCAGAGGGATGAGCAGTTCTTC.